What follows are 27 T cell receptor beta chains derived from one specimen sequenced in a study of T cells in Graves' hyperthyroidism and ophthalmopathy (dated by TCRdb to about 2019). Library preparation employed multiplex PCR. Instrument used: Illumina HiSeq 2000. Amplification of TCR beta CDR3 regions was carried out from RNA transcripts. The first round of RT-PCR for the TCR CDR3 was performed with the HTBI primer set and the Qiagen OneStep RT-PCR kit. The public reads were run again by TCRdb, first through fastp at Q25 and then through MiXCR, and only productive beta chains were kept. Rows merge per CDR3 protein into single entries with the most common DNA and genes. The sample table holds a few hundred thousand distinct CDR3 sequences, of which 20% to 25% were seen once. Over 70% of the sample belongs to the ten largest clones. Specimen: blood. These receptors all come from a man aged 45-60 years with Graves' hyperthyroidism.

This clonotype occurred many times. The chain carries TRBV7-9 and TRBJ2-3, with D unclear. The CDR3 loop spans 15 amino acids. Per germline, CDR1 SEHNR and CDR2 FQNEAQ (reference sequence). V lost 1 base to trimming and J lost 2 bases, with 10 bases between them. In DNA form, the CDR3 reads TGTGCCAGCAGCTTAGGTGCCAGTTCCACAGATACGCAGTATTTT. Residues: CASSLGASSTDTQYF.

This clonotype was counted only a few times. V is TRBV29-1 and J is TRBJ2-3; D might be TRBD2 (6 bases). V gave up 7 bases and J gave up 6 bases, with 17 bases separating them. The CDR3 consists of 13 residues. Germline V gene sequence: CDR1 SQVTM, CDR2 ANQGSEA. The CDR3 reads CSGQPGVGDTQYF. CDR3 nucleotide sequence: TGCAGCGGACAACCGGGGGTCGGGGATACGCAGTATTTT.

This clonotype was detected a few times. The chain recombines TRBV28 with TRBJ2-7; 7 bases fit TRBD1. CDR1 is MDHEN and CDR2 is SYDVKM in the germline V gene. Trimming cost V 9 bases and J 1 base; bases outside gene matches: 3. The CDR3 is 12 amino acids. In nucleotides, the CDR3 is TGTGCCAGTAAGACAGGGTCCTACGAGCAGTACTTC. Its protein is CASKTGSYEQYF.

The chain is built from TRBV7-6 and TRBJ1-1; 8 positions agree with TRBD1. Unmatched junction bases numbered 10, after V lost 2 bases and J lost 5 bases. This CDR3 region has 16 residues. The V gene's germline CDR1 is SGHVS and CDR2 FNYEAQ. This CDR3 reads CASSLRRQGANTEAFF. In DNA, the CDR3 is TGTGCCAGCAGCTTAAGGCGGCAGGGGGCTAATACTGAAGCTTTCTTT.

This clonotype showed up just a few times. The rearrangement uses TRBV18 and TRBJ2-7; 7 nucleotides agree with TRBD2. Trimming removed 2 bases from V and 3 bases from J; junction bases left unmatched: 4. CDR3 size: 14 residues. Germline V gene sequence: CDR1 KGHSH, CDR2 LQKENI. CDR3 DNA: TGTGCCAGCTCACCAACCGCTAGCGGCTACGAGCAGTACTTC. As protein: CASSPTASGYEQYF.

The table lists this clonotype with a few counts. J is TRBJ2-3 and V is TRBV28; D gene unclear. The V end was cut by 6 bases, the J end by 5 bases, with 6 bases between. This CDR3 is built from 11 residues. Germline V lookup: CDR1 MDHEN, CDR2 SYDVKM. CDR3 DNA: TGTGCCAGCAGGGTCGAAGATACGCAGTATTTT. It yields the protein CASRVEDTQYF.

This clonotype was counted ten times or more. In DNA, the CDR3 is TGTGCCAGCAGTCGTGGAGGCAGGACTGAAGCTTTCTTT. It specifies CASSRGGRTEAFF. The chain couples TRBV6-1 to TRBJ1-1; no definite D call. The germline V and J ends were trimmed by 5 bases and 5 bases, with 12 bases remaining between them. The CDR3 is made up of 13 amino acids. The germline V gene encodes CDR1 MNHNS and CDR2 SASEGT.

V is TRBV9 and J is TRBJ1-2; 7 bases are a match to TRBD1. The CDR3 spans 15 residues. J gave up 4 bases and V 0 bases, and 6 bases lay outside the gene matches. Germline lookup yields CDR1 SGDLS and CDR2 YYNGEE. Here the CDR3 reads CASSVEQGSTYGYTF. In nucleotides, the CDR3 is TGTGCCAGCAGCGTAGAACAGGGGAGTACCTATGGCTACACCTTC.

This clonotype was counted a few times. The chain couples TRBV5-6 to TRBJ2-3, with D possibly being TRBD1 (6 bases). The germline gives CDR1 SGHDT, CDR2 YYEEEE. V dropped 2 bases and J dropped 5 bases, with 15 bases sitting between them. The CDR3 is 15 residues long. CDR3 sequence: CASSFLQGQEDTQYF. The CDR3 DNA reads TGTGCCAGCAGCTTTCTTCAGGGACAAGAAGATACGCAGTATTTT.

This clonotype was found a few times. The rearrangement links TRBV6-2 or TRBV6-3 to TRBJ2-3, with D perhaps TRBD1 (5 bases). V shed 6 bases and J shed 4 bases, with 17 bases lying between them. Germline CDR1 MNHEY, CDR2 SVGEGT. The CDR3 extends over 15 amino acids. The CDR3 is CASRPSGISSDTQYF. The CDR3 bases are TGTGCCAGCAGACCATCAGGGATATCTTCAGATACGCAGTATTTT.

The sample holds one count of this clonotype. The rearrangement links TRBV6-2 or TRBV6-3 to TRBJ1-2; D perhaps matches TRBD1 (6 bases). With 5 bases removed from V and 0 bases from J, the gap between germline ends came to 10 bases. Per germline, CDR1 MNHEY and CDR2 SVGEGT. The CDR3 spans 14 residues. This CDR3 reads CASSPGETNYGYTF. The CDR3 bases are TGTGCCAGCAGTCCAGGGGAGACTAACTATGGCTACACCTTC.

The gene calls are TRBV7-6 and TRBJ2-1; 10 bases line up with TRBD2. The trim removed 5 bases at V and 1 base at J, leaving 11 bases unmatched. The germline CDR1 and CDR2 sequences are SGHVS and FNYEAQ. This CDR3 is 18 amino acids long. The CDR3, as DNA: TGTGCCAGCAGCCCTCCCCCCACTAGCGGGATTTCCTACAATGAGCAGTTCTTC. As protein: CASSPPPTSGISYNEQFF.

A few counts support this clonotype. The chain couples TRBV29-1 to TRBJ2-5; the D gene is possibly TRBD2 (5 bases). This CDR3 has 12 residues. CDR1 SQVTM and CDR2 ANQGSEA come from the germline V gene. Trimming pared 7 bases from V and 5 bases from J, leaving 14 bases between. The DNA for the CDR3 is TGCAGCGCCGACTACGCAGCCGAGACCCAGTACTTC. It is translated as CSADYAAETQYF.

This clonotype has a count of ten or more. The chain combines TRBV2 with TRBJ1-1, with TRBD1 as a possible D gene (6 bases). Per germline, CDR1 SNHLY and CDR2 FYNNEI. Trimming shortened V by 5 bases and J by 1 base, and 11 bases separated the two germline ends. This CDR3 has 14 amino acids. The CDR3 coding sequence is TGTGCCAGCAGTTATGAGGGGGGGAACACTGAAGCTTTCTTT. Translating gives CASSYEGGNTEAFF.

The chain employs TRBV12-3 or TRBV12-4 and TRBJ2-1; possibly TRBD2 for D (6 bases). The CDR3 covers 15 residues. V lost 4 bases and J 7 bases, leaving 17 bases between the germline ends. The CDR3 is CASSSLTGDGNEQFF. The CDR3 DNA sequence: TGTGCCAGCAGTTCTCTAACGGGAGATGGGAATGAGCAGTTCTTC.

In this sample, this clonotype turned up many times. The V and J genes are TRBV11-2 and TRBJ2-7, with no clear D. The CDR3 runs 14 residues. Looked up from germline, CDR1 is SGHAT and CDR2 is FQNNGV. Trimming took off 0 bases at V and 4 bases at J, with 10 bases between the two ends. Here the CDR3 reads CASSLEGMGYEQYF. The CDR3, as DNA: TGTGCCAGCAGCTTAGAGGGAATGGGGTACGAGCAGTACTTC.

In its sample, this clonotype was seen many times. The chain joins TRBV7-8 to TRBJ2-3; D ambiguous. Trimming removed 4 bases at V and 10 bases at J, with 12 bases between. The germline CDR1 and CDR2 sequences are SGHVS and FQNEAQ. The CDR3 is 12 amino acids. CDR3 coding DNA: TGTGCCAGCAGCTCCCCCCTAGAAGCGCAGTATTTT. Translated: CASSSPLEAQYF.

The V and J genes are TRBV20-1 and TRBJ2-1, with 15 positions matching TRBD2. Trimming at V came to 5 bases and at J to 8 bases, leaving 13 bases not matched to a gene. This CDR3 is 17 amino acids long. In germline, CDR1 is DFQATT, CDR2 SNEGSKA (reference sequence). CDR3 sequence reads: CSASGTSGRRGRDEQFF. In DNA form, the CDR3 reads TGCAGTGCTTCCGGGACTAGCGGGAGGAGGGGGCGAGATGAGCAGTTCTTC.

This clonotype was found a few times. The genes are TRBV7-9 and TRBJ2-1; D not resolved. Germline CDR1 reads SEHNR; CDR2 reads FQNEAQ (reference sequence). The CDR3 contains 15 residues. The V gene lost 2 bases and the J gene lost 0 bases, with 8 bases spanning the gap. The CDR3 DNA is TGTGCCAGCAGCTTATGGCCCAACTCCTACAATGAGCAGTTCTTC. The encoded protein is CASSLWPNSYNEQFF.

The chain is built from TRBV5-4 and TRBJ2-1; 8 nucleotides align to TRBD2. V lost 1 base to trimming and J lost 8 bases; unmatched junction nucleotides: 8. CDR3 size: 15 residues. Germline V CDR1 and CDR2: SGHNT, YYREEE (reference sequence). In DNA form, the CDR3 reads TGTGCCAGCAGCTTGATTTTACTAGCGGACCATGAGCAGTTCTTC. Encoded protein: CASSLILLADHEQFF.

The chain joins TRBV6-1 to TRBJ2-7; a weak D match, TRBD2 (5 bases). The CDR3 has 13 amino acids. The V end was cut by 5 bases, the J end by 7 bases, with 15 bases between. Germline CDR1 MNHNS, CDR2 SASEGT. The CDR3 here is CASSPRLAGEQYF. CDR3 nucleotide sequence: TGTGCCAGCAGTCCCCGGCTAGCCGGGGAGCAGTACTTC.

The V call is TRBV6-6, the J call TRBJ2-5; D remains ambiguous. Looked up from germline, CDR1 is MNHNY and CDR2 is SVGAGI (reference sequence). The CDR3 is 13 amino acids. Trimming stripped 0 bases from V and 5 bases from J, with 7 bases between. The CDR3 reads CASSYSGRETQYF. CDR3 DNA: TGTGCCAGCAGTTACTCAGGCCGGGAGACCCAGTACTTC.

The chain links TRBV19 to TRBJ2-3, with a tentative D call TRBD1 (6 bases). The CDR3 extends over 15 amino acids. V lost 1 base and J lost 2, with 10 bases in between. The germline V gene has CDR1 LNHDA and CDR2 SQIVND (reference sequence). The DNA for the CDR3 is TGTGCCAGTAGTATAGGGGACACTCTCACAGATACGCAGTATTTT. It encodes CASSIGDTLTDTQYF.

This chain uses TRBV18 with TRBJ2-1; 8 bases match TRBD2. CDR1 is KGHSH, CDR2 LQKENI, per germline. The CDR3 has 20 residues. V gave up 4 bases and J gave up 1 base; unmatched junction bases: 18. CDR3 DNA: TGTGCCAGCTCACTGGGGAAAAAAGCGGGAGTACCTTGGTCCTACAATGAGCAGTTCTTC. It is translated as CASSLGKKAGVPWSYNEQFF.

This clonotype turned up a few times. The chain has TRBV5-1 and TRBJ1-5; D remains ambiguous. This CDR3 has 14 residues. The germline CDR1 and CDR2 sequences are SGHRS and YFSETQ. The germline V and J ends were trimmed by 0 bases and 4 bases, with 8 bases remaining between them. This CDR3 is CASSLEAGNQPQHF. Here the CDR3 DNA reads TGCGCCAGCAGCTTGGAGGCGGGAAATCAGCCCCAGCATTTT.

The V and J genes are TRBV24-1 and TRBJ2-2; a possible D gene is TRBD2 (6 bases). V shed 10 bases and J shed 4 bases, with 9 bases lying between them. This CDR3 spans 12 amino acids. CDR1 and CDR2 (germline): KGHDR, SFDVKD. The DNA of the CDR3 is TGTGCCACTGGGGGGACCACCGGGGAGCTGTTTTTT. Protein: CATGGTTGELFF.

With regard to this clonotype: This may be a read error, as it is one base from a much larger clone. This chain connects TRBV18 to TRBJ1-1; no firm D call. Germline values: CDR1 KGHSH, CDR2 LQKENI. The CDR3 totals 12 residues. This CDR3 reads CASPPRDTEAFF. In DNA form, the CDR3 reads TGTGCCAGCCCACCCCGGGACACTGAAGCTTTCTTT.